This T cell receptor (beta chain) was retrieved from a study of Ad26.COV2.S vaccination and SARS-CoV-2 variants. Looking at the study overall: Once, or twice with 56 days between doses, Ad26.COV2.S was given intramuscularly. Study results and caveats: Marked by substantial breadth, spike-specific CD8+ and CD4+ T cell responses were reportedly seen after vaccination. Individuals receiving vaccine had higher spike-specific TCR breadth than placebo recipients did.

V was pared by 4 bases and J by 3 bases, with 19 bases between. The CDR3 is made up of 16 amino acids. In germline, CDR1 is SGHTA, CDR2 FQGNSA. Concerning this clone itself: Its antigen remains unknown.

Treatment here: 19 received Ad26.COV2.S at low or high dose, single or two shots; 5 received placebo; per-sample allocation not given. Samples analyzed were those drawn on day 63 after the first vaccine or placebo injection. The shot given was an Ad26 vector that makes Wuhan-strain SARS-CoV-2 spike. Sequencing was performed with immunoSEQ multiplex PCR; in TCRdb, only in-frame clones are kept and a portion is missing. This sample yields 510,000 or so clones, of which about 83% are seen a single time; 13% belongs to the top ten. This chain uses TRBV7-2 with TRBJ2-7; possibly TRBD1 or TRBD2 for D (6 bases each). The receptor was isolated from a person between 18 and 65 years old who received the Ad26.COV2.S COVID-19 vaccine or a placebo. This specimen was peripheral blood, taken in a trial of Ad26.COV2.S vaccine versus placebo. The DNA for the CDR3 is TGTGCCAGCAGCTCTCTGGGGGCTAGCGTTTACTACGAGCAGTACTTC. Translating gives CASSSLGASVYYEQYF.